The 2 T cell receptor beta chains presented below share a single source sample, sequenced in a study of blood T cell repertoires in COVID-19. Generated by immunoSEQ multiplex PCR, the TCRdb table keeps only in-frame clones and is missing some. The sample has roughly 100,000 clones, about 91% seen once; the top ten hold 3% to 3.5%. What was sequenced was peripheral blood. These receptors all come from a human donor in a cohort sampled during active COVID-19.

The CDR3 nucleotides are TGTGCCAGCAGCCCTTTTCGGACAGGGGAGACCCAGTACTTC. Its translation is CASSPFRTGETQYF. The V call is TRBV7-9, the J call TRBJ2-5, with TRBD1 identical over 8 bases. J gave up 5 bases and V 5 bases, and 7 bases lay outside the gene matches. The germline gives CDR1 SEHNR, CDR2 FQNEAQ (reference sequence). The CDR3 is made up of 14 amino acids.

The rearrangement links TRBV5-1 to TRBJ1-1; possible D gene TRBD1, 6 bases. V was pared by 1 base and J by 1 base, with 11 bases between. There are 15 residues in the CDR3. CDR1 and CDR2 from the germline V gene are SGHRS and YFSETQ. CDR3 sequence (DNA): TGCGCCAGCAGCTTGACAGGGTGGGGGAACACTGAAGCTTTCTTT. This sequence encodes CASSLTGWGNTEAFF. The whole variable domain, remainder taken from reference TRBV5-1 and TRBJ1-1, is KAGVTQTPRYLIKTRGQQVTLSCSPISGHRSVSWYQQTPGQGLQFLFEYFSETQRNKGNFPGRFSGRQFSNSRSEMNVSTLELGDSALYLCASSLTGWGNTEAFFGQGTRLTVV.